The 3 T cell receptor beta chains listed next were all sequenced from one sample in a study of T cell responses to AZD1222 COVID-19 vaccine. Profiling relied on immunoSEQ multiplex PCR, and the TCRdb table lists in-frame clones only, not all of them. The sample consists of 28,000 or so clones, about 90% of them appearing once. The starting material was peripheral blood, obtained 28 days after the second AZD1222 dose. These receptor sequences come from an adult who received the AZD1222 COVID-19 vaccine.

The chain carries TRBV2 and TRBJ1-2; 7 bases match TRBD1. This CDR3 region has 15 residues. J gave up 8 bases and V 9 bases, and 18 bases lay outside the gene matches. Germline V lookup: CDR1 SNHLY, CDR2 FYNNEI. The DNA of the CDR3 is TGTGCCAGAGGAGGGCAGGGGGGATCGTCAGAGGGCTACACCTTC. This encodes CARGGQGGSSEGYTF.

In DNA, the CDR3 is TGTGCCAGCAGCGCGGGACACTGGAGCACAGATACGCAGTATTTT. Translating gives CASSAGHWSTDTQYF. This chain connects TRBV6-4 to TRBJ2-3; D possibly uses TRBD1 or TRBD2 (6 bases each). V shed 6 bases and J shed 0 bases, with 13 bases lying between them. The CDR3 covers 15 residues. From germline, CDR1 is MRHNA and CDR2 SNTAGT.

The rearrangement links TRBV11-2 to TRBJ1-6, with TRBD1 matching over 8 bases. Germline V gene lookup returns CDR1 SGHAT and CDR2 FQNNGV. With V trimmed by 5 bases and J by 11 bases, 8 bases remained unmatched. The CDR3 covers 14 residues. CDR3 protein: CASSQGAGRAPLHF. The CDR3 DNA reads TGTGCCAGCAGCCAGGGGGCGGGTCGAGCACCCCTCCACTTT.